This T cell receptor beta chain came from a study of technical replicates of blood from a handful of donors. The table came from immunoSEQ multiplex PCR; TCRdb's copy has only in-frame clones and leaves some out. The data show about 70,000 clones, with about 90% seen just once and 0.38% held by the top ten. This TCR was sampled from a human donor in good health. The sample was T cells isolated from PBMCs.

CDR3 DNA: TGTGCCAGCAGTGATACAGGGGCTATGAACACTGAAGCTTTCTTT. Translating it yields CASSDTGAMNTEAFF. The chain joins TRBV6-1 to TRBJ1-1; 7 bases are a match to TRBD1. CDR1 and CDR2 (germline): MNHNS, SASEGT. The V gene end was trimmed by 3 bases and the J gene end by 0 bases; junction bases not matched to a gene: 4. The CDR3 extends over 15 amino acids.